This TCR beta chain comes out of a study of T and B cells in COVID-19 patients. Study as a whole: The recovered patients had mostly mild to moderate COVID-19 with outpatient management.

TRB rearrangements were amplified by multiplex PCR with BIOMED2 TRB-A/B primers. TCRdb fed the multiplex PCR reads into MiXCR, producing one record per CDR3 protein. This table has over 600 distinct CDR3 sequences, over 25% appearing once. From blood, about 240-550 ng of genomic DNA served as TRB template. Per germline, CDR1 DFQATT and CDR2 SNEGSKA (reference sequence). The V gene lost 0 bases and the J gene lost 4 bases, with 12 bases spanning the gap. The CDR3 contains 14 residues. Comment on this clonotype: Its antigen remains unidentified.

Overall study findings and caveats: In COVID-19 patients, T cell receptor beta variable and joining gene use was reportedly strongly skewed.

This TCR was recovered from a human donor with active COVID-19. The donor label of this sample is uncertain. The sequenced sample was blood. The genes are TRBV20-1 and TRBJ1-1; D is unresolved. The CDR3 DNA reads TGCAGTGCTAGAGATACCGGGCAGTTCACTGAAGCTTTCTTT. This sequence encodes CSARDTGQFTEAFF.